This T cell receptor beta chain was retrieved from a study of siplizumab effects on memory and regulatory T cells. Findings and limits, study-wide: Siplizumab, the agent tested, significantly reduced alloreactive sequences traceable to unstimulated CD4+ memory cells. About 80-96% of proliferating CD4+ or CD8+ clones had no assignable naive or memory phenotype.

This CDR3 region has 12 residues. V was trimmed by 4 bases and J by 4 bases, leaving 8 bases between them. Germline lookup yields CDR1 MGHRA and CDR2 YSYEKL. In the case of this clone: Its antigen is still unknown.

The data were produced by immunoSEQ multiplex PCR, yet TCRdb's version contains in-frame clones alone and is incomplete. Found here are about 50,000 clones, nearly 95% of them singletons; the top ten hold approximately 17%. The TCR was taken from a human donor in good health. Sample: CD8+ T cells sorted from blood. The V gene is TRBV4-1, the J gene TRBJ2-7; D may be TRBD2 (6 bases). The CDR3 region is CASSPSGYEQYF. The CDR3 bases are TGCGCCAGCAGCCCCAGCGGGTACGAGCAGTACTTC.